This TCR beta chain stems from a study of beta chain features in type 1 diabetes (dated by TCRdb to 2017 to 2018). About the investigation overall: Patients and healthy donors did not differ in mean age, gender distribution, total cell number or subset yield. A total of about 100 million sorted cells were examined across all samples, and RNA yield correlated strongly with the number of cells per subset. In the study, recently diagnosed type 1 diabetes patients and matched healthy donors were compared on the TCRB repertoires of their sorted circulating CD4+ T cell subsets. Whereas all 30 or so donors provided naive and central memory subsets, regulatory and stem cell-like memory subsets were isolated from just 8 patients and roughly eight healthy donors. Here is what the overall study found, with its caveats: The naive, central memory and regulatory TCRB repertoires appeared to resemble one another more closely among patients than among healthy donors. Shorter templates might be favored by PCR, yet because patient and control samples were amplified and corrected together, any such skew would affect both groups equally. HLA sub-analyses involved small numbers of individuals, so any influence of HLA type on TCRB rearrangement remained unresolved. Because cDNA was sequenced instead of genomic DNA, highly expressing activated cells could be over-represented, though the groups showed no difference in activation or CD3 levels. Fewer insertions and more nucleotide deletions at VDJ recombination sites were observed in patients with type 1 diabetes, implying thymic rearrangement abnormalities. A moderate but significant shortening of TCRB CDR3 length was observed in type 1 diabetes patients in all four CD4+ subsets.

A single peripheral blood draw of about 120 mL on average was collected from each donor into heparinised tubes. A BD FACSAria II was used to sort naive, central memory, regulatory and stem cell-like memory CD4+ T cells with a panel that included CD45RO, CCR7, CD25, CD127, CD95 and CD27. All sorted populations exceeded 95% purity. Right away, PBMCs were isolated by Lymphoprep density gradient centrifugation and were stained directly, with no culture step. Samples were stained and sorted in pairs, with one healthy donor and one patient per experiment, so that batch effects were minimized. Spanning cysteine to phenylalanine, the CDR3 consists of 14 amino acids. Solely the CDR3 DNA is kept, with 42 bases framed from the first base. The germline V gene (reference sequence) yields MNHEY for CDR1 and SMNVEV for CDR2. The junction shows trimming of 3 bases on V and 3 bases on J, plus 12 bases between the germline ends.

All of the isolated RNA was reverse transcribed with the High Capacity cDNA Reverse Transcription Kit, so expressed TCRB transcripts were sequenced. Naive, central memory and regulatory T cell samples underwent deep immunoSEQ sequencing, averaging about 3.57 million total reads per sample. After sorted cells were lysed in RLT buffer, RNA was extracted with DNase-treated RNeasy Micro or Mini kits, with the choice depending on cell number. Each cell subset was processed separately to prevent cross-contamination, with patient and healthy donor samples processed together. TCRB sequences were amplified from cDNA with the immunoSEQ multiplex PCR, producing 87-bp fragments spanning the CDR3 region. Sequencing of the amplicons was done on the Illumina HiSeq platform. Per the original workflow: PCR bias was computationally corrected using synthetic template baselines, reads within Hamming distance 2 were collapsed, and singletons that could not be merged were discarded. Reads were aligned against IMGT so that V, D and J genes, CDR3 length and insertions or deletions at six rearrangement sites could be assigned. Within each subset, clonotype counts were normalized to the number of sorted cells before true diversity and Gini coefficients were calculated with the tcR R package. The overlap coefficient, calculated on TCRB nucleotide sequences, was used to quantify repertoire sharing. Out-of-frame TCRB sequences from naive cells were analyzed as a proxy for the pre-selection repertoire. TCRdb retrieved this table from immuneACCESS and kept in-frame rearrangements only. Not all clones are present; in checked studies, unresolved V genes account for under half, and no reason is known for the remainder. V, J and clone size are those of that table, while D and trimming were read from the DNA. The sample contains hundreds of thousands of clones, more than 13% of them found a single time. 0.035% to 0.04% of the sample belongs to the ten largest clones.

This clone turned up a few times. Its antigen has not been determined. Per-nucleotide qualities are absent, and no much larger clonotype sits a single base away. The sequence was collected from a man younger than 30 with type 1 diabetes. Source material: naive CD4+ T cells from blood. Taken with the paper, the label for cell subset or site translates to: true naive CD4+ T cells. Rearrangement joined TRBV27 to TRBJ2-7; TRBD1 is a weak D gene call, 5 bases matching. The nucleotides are TGTGCCAGCAGTTTGAGGACACGCCTCTACGAGCAGTACTTC. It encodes CASSLRTRLYEQYF.